This TCR beta chain was documented in a study of immune evolution from preneoplasia to lung adenocarcinoma. Assay: immunoSEQ multiplex PCR; the TCRdb copy retains only in-frame clones and omits some. The repertoire has some 5,000 clones, 70% to 80% of them found once; the top ten carry about 6.2%. This clone has only one observation. Its antigen is unknown. Germline values: CDR1 SNHLY, CDR2 FYNNEI. The CDR3 is 15 residues long. The J segment lost 5 bases and the V segment lost 6 bases, leaving 6 bases of the junction unmatched. Study findings and constraints: Normal lung had the highest top T cell clone frequencies.

Sequencing was performed on FFPE minimally invasive lung adenocarcinoma tissue. This chain connects TRBV2 to TRBJ2-5; 13 bases map to TRBD2. This clonotype was obtained from a person between 50 and 69 years old with lung adenocarcinoma. CDR3 sequence reads: CASRAGTSGTETQYF. The CDR3 nucleotides are TGTGCCAGCAGGGCCGGGACTAGCGGGACGGAGACCCAGTACTTC.